Following are 20 T cell receptor beta chains from one sample sequenced in a study of prognosis after radiotherapy for stage I lung cancer. CDR3 of TCR beta was amplified from genomic DNA via a two-round multiplex PCR. Used in first-round PCR were primers specific to each TRBV and TRBJ gene. TCRdb re-analysed the multiplex PCR reads in MiXCR, keeping a single row per CDR3 protein. The sample lists around 56,000 distinct CDR3 sequences; about 26% were seen once. Sample: PBMCs, taken before or after stereotactic body radiation therapy (not recorded which). The receptor set was obtained from a donor aged 50 or older with non-small cell lung cancer.

This clonotype was seen many times. The V and J genes are TRBV2 and TRBJ1-2, with TRBD1 matching 7 bases. Germline trimming cut 2 bases from V and 2 bases from J; bases unmatched to any gene: 11. Germline CDR1 SNHLY, CDR2 FYNNEI. CDR3 size: 17 residues. The CDR3 here is CASSERGYRGLNYGYTF. CDR3 coding DNA: TGTGCCAGCAGTGAACGTGGGTACAGGGGACTCAACTATGGCTACACCTTC. The full variable domain, rest sourced from reference TRBV2 and TRBJ1-2, is EPEVTQTPSHQVTQMGQEVILRCVPISNHLYFYWYRQILGQKVEFLVSFYNNEISEKSEIFDDQFSVERPDGSNFTLKIRSTKLEDSAMYFCASSERGYRGLNYGYTFGSGTRLTVV.

This clonotype was counted ten times or more. The chain couples TRBV5-1 to TRBJ1-2, with a possible D match to TRBD1 (6 bases). The germline gives CDR1 SGHRS, CDR2 YFSETQ. The CDR3 consists of 18 residues. The germline V and J ends were trimmed by 0 bases and 4 bases, with 22 bases remaining between them. The CDR3 is CASSLAELTGPMGYGYTF. The CDR3 DNA sequence: TGCGCCAGCAGCTTGGCAGAACTCACAGGGCCCATGGGCTATGGCTACACCTTC.

The table lists this clonotype with many counts. This chain connects TRBV20-1 to TRBJ1-5, with D perhaps TRBD1 (6 bases). The CDR3 contains 14 residues. V was pared by 7 bases and J by 3 bases, with 16 bases between. Germline-derived CDR1 and CDR2 are DFQATT and SNEGSKA (reference sequence). The CDR3 sequence is CSVQTGSLNQPQHF. The CDR3 DNA follows: TGCAGTGTTCAGACAGGCTCCCTCAATCAGCCCCAGCATTTT.

Details on this clonotype: A far larger clone is just one base off, so this is likely a read error. This chain uses TRBV7-9 with TRBJ1-1; D gene unclear. The CDR3 length is 14 residues. Trimming stripped 0 bases from V and 3 bases from J, with 8 bases between. Per the germline V gene, CDR1 is SEHNR and CDR2 is FQNEAQ (reference sequence). The DNA of the CDR3 is TGTGCCAGCAGCTTAGCGGCTAATGACACTGAAGCTTTCTTT. This codes for CASSLAANDTEAFF.

To note about this clonotype: At one end the junction does not follow the germline gene, possibly because of a read error. V usage is TRBV6-2 or TRBV6-3 and J usage is TRBJ1-5; tentative D call: TRBD1 (6 bases). The germline V gene encodes CDR1 MNHEY and CDR2 SVGEGT. CDR3 length equals 15 residues. The DNA for the CDR3 is TGTGCCACCAGTTCCGGGACAATTATCAATCAGCCCCAGCATTTT. Amino acids: CATSSGTIINQPQHF.

This clonotype was found many times. This chain uses TRBV12-3 or TRBV12-4 with TRBJ2-7, with 9 bases aligning to TRBD1. CDR3 length equals 12 residues. Trimming at V came to 8 bases and at J to 4 bases, leaving 3 bases not matched to a gene. The chain's CDR3 is CASGTGSYEQYF. CDR3 coding DNA: TGTGCCAGCGGGACAGGGTCTTACGAGCAGTACTTC.

This clonotype was recorded many times. The chain uses TRBV12-3 or TRBV12-4 and TRBJ2-5; D tentatively fits TRBD1 or TRBD2 (5 bases each). The CDR3 runs 13 residues. With 1 base removed from V and 3 bases from J, the gap between germline ends came to 6 bases. The CDR3 DNA reads TGTGCCAGCAGTTTAGGGGGGAAAGAGACCCAGTACTTC. Translation gives CASSLGGKETQYF.

Many counts were recorded for this clonotype. The chain carries TRBV3-1 and TRBJ1-5; TRBD1 matches at 11 bases. Germline-derived CDR1 and CDR2 are LGHDT and YNNKEL (reference sequence). V trimming: 3 bases; J trimming: 5 bases; junction bases outside the gene matches: 3. The CDR3 loop spans 15 amino acids. DNA of the CDR3: TGTGCCAGCAGCCACGGGACAGGGGGGGATCAGCCCCAGCATTTT. It encodes CASSHGTGGDQPQHF.

A note on this clonotype: A far bigger clonotype differs at one base, so this is likely a read error. The rearrangement links TRBV6-2 or TRBV6-3 to TRBJ1-1; weak D call: TRBD1 (5 bases). V lost 6 bases to trimming and J lost 5 bases, with 13 bases between them. The CDR3 consists of 13 residues. CDR1 is MNHEY and CDR2 is SVGEGT in the germline V gene. CDR3 bases: TGTGCCAGCAGGATCCGGTGGGGGACTGAAGCTTTCTTT. Amino acids: CASRIRWGTEAFF.

This clonotype was seen many times. V is TRBV2 and J is TRBJ1-1; D is unclear. CDR3 length: 13 residues. The ends were cut back, 7 bases at V and 1 base at J, with 10 bases in the middle. Per the germline V gene, CDR1 is SNHLY and CDR2 is FYNNEI. CDR3 sequence (DNA): TGTGCCAGCAATAGTCACCGGAACACTGAAGCTTTCTTT. Its protein is CASNSHRNTEAFF.

Note on this clonotype: A single base is all that separates this from a far larger clone, so a read error is likely. This chain connects TRBV6-4 to TRBJ1-2, with D perhaps matching TRBD1 (5 bases). Germline lookup yields CDR1 MRHNA and CDR2 SNTAGT. The CDR3 is 15 residues long. The ends were cut back, 6 bases at V and 1 base at J, with 15 bases in the middle. The DNA of the CDR3 is TGTGCCAGCAGCGATAACTACAGGATTAACTATGGCTACACCTTC. This codes for CASSDNYRINYGYTF.

Turning to this clonotype: Its ends do not fully match the called genes, so a read error is possible. The V gene is TRBV20-1, the J gene TRBJ1-6; TRBD1 might be the D (5 bases). CDR3 length: 13 residues. Per germline, CDR1 DFQATT and CDR2 SNEGSKA (reference sequence). CDR3 amino acids: CSSRVRADSPLRF. Written as DNA, the CDR3 is TGCAGTTCTAGAGTCAGGGCCGATTCACCCCTCCGCTTT.

This clonotype was observed many times. The rearrangement joins TRBV19 to TRBJ1-5, with 8 positions matching TRBD1. Germline trimming cut 8 bases from V and 0 bases from J; bases unmatched to any gene: 9. The CDR3 has 16 amino acids. Germline CDR1 is LNHDA and CDR2 is SQIVND (reference sequence). The DNA of the CDR3 is TGTGCCAGTTCTGACAGGGGAGGCGATAGCAATCAGCCCCAGCATTTT. It encodes CASSDRGGDSNQPQHF.

This clonotype was counted many times. The chain uses TRBV27 and TRBJ1-6; tentative D call: TRBD1 (6 bases). There are 15 residues in the CDR3. Germline CDR1 and CDR2: MNHEY and SMNVEV (reference sequence). Trimming shortened V by 6 bases and J by 2 bases, and 11 bases separated the two germline ends. In nucleotides, the CDR3 is TGTGCCAGCAGACAGGGAGGCACCTATAATTCACCCCTCCACTTT. Encoded protein: CASRQGGTYNSPLHF.

This clonotype appeared many times. The V call is TRBV20-1, the J call TRBJ2-4; either TRBD1 or TRBD2 may fit D (5 bases each). Germline V gives CDR1 DFQATT, CDR2 SNEGSKA (reference sequence). The V end lost 1 base, the J end lost 6 bases, and 10 bases lay between the germline ends. The CDR3 totals 13 residues. The CDR3 DNA is TGCAGTGCTAGAGCCGGGGCGGGAAACATTCAGTACTTC. Translation: CSARAGAGNIQYF.

In its sample, this clonotype was seen many times. V usage is TRBV5-1 and J usage is TRBJ1-5; D is unclear. The CDR3 runs to 14 residues. In germline, CDR1 is SGHRS, CDR2 YFSETQ. Trimming removed 0 bases at V and 0 bases at J, with 4 bases between. CDR3 region: CASSLGYSNQPQHF. The CDR3 DNA sequence: TGCGCCAGCAGCTTGGGGTATAGCAATCAGCCCCAGCATTTT.

The table lists this clonotype with many counts. V gene TRBV6-2 or TRBV6-3 combines with J gene TRBJ1-5; 11 nucleotides line up with TRBD1. The germline CDR1 and CDR2 sequences are MNHEY and SVGEGT. V was clipped by 2 bases and J by 4 bases; unmatched bases: 1. This CDR3 is 15 amino acids long. CDR3 sequence reads: CASSYGDRGNQPQHF. CDR3 nucleotides: TGTGCCAGCAGTTACGGGGACAGGGGGAATCAGCCCCAGCATTTT.

The chain recombines TRBV15 with TRBJ2-7, with TRBD1 identical over 8 bases. This CDR3 is 16 amino acids long. The germline CDR1 and CDR2 sequences are LNHNV and YYDKDF (reference sequence). The V gene end was trimmed by 3 bases and the J gene end by 3 bases; junction bases not matched to a gene: 10. The CDR3 nucleotides are TGTGCCACCAGCAGTTTATACGGACAGGGAATCTACGAGCAGTACTTC. This gives the protein CATSSLYGQGIYEQYF.

Worth noting for this clonotype: A far larger clone lies a single base away; this is likely a read error. The chain carries TRBV6-4 and TRBJ1-5; tentatively, D is TRBD1 (5 bases). This CDR3 comprises 17 residues. Germline-derived CDR1 and CDR2 are MRHNA and SNTAGT. V was shortened by 3 bases and J by 2 bases, with 17 bases between the two germline ends. CDR3 residues: CASSELAGNFRNQPQHF. The CDR3 nucleotides read TGTGCCAGCAGTGAATTGGCAGGGAATTTCCGCAATCAGCCCCAGCATTTT.

Of note for this clonotype: No conserved phenylalanine or tryptophan is present at the end of the CDR3, so a read error is the likely explanation. J is TRBJ1-2 and V is TRBV24-1; D possibly corresponds to TRBD1 (5 bases). V was trimmed by 4 bases and J by 6 bases, leaving 17 bases between them. The CDR3 has 15 residues. Germline V gene data show CDR1 as KGHDR and CDR2 as SFDVKD. CDR3 DNA: TGTGCCACCAGTGAGCCCGGTCAGGGTGGGAATGGCTACACCTTA. It yields the protein CATSEPGQGGNGYTL.